These 13 T cell receptor beta chains originate from one sample sequenced in a study of T cell clonality in common variable immunodeficiency. Data came from immunoSEQ multiplex PCR; TCRdb stores just in-frame clones and leaves some out. The specimen has more than 13,000 clones, none found just once. No antigens are known for them. The study, taken as a whole, reports: Reportedly, TCR beta sequences from common variable immunodeficiency showed fewer deletions and N-nucleotide insertions.

The sequenced material came from peripheral blood mononuclear cells. The receptors shown here come from a human donor with common variable immunodeficiency.

This clone was seen more than once but under ten times. The sequenced fragment ends 3 residues before the CDR3 boundary, so the rest is inferred from the germline J gene. V usage is TRBV7-6 and J usage is TRBJ2-2, with a weak D call TRBD1 (5 bases). The CDR3 has 15 residues. V shed 2 bases and J shed 0 bases, with 7 bases lying between them. Germline CDR1 reads SGHVS; CDR2 reads FNYEAQ. CDR3: CASSLLGPNTGELFF. The covered CDR3 bases are TGTGCCAGCAGCTTACTGGGGCCGAACACCGGGGAG. Full variable domain (outside the CDR3, taken from reference TRBV7-6 and TRBJ2-2): GAGVSQSPRYKVTKRGQDVALRCDPISGHVSLYWYRQALGQGPEFLTYFNYEAQQDKSGLPNDRFSAERPEGSISTLTIQRTEQRDSAMYRCASSLLGPNTGELFFGEGSRLTVL.

This clone is medium-sized (0.01 to 0.1%) by share. From the germline J gene comes the end of the CDR3, since the read stops 3 residues before it. V is TRBV6-2 or TRBV6-3 and J is TRBJ1-4; possibly TRBD1 for D (6 bases). Germline CDR1 MNHEY, CDR2 SVGEGT. This CDR3 contains 14 residues. Trimming cost V 5 bases and J 2 bases, with 9 bases left between them. The CDR3 spells CASSPRGTNEKLFF. Incomplete CDR3 DNA: TGTGCCAGCAGTCCCAGGGGCACTAATGAAAAA.

With respect to this clone: The read terminates 3 residues before the CDR3 end, so the remaining end is supplied by the germline J gene. V gene TRBV2 combines with J gene TRBJ2-7; 8 nucleotides match TRBD1. Germline CDR1 SNHLY, CDR2 FYNNEI. The CDR3 runs 13 residues. Trimming took 6 bases from V and 2 from J; bases not matched to a gene: 3. The sequenced CDR3 bases are TGTGCCAGCAGACGGACAGGGCCCTACGAG. Its protein product is CASRRTGPYE. The CDR3 in full is CASRRTGPYEQYF.

This clone was seen only a few times. The read finishes 3 residues shy of the CDR3 end, and the germline J gene is used to complete it. The chain joins TRBV19 to TRBJ2-5, with TRBD1 as a possible D gene (6 bases). Trimming took 2 bases from V and 4 from J, leaving 20 bases between them. CDR1 and CDR2 (germline): LNHDA, SQIVND (reference sequence). The CDR3 runs 17 residues. Incomplete CDR3 DNA: TGTGCCAGTAGTATAAAACTCCGGGACAACCGGAGAGAGACC. Translating gives CASSIKLRDNRRET. The whole CDR3 is CASSIKLRDNRRETQYF.

This clone was found a few times. The CDR3 extends 3 residues past the end of the read, so its final part is completed from the germline J gene. The V and J genes are TRBV7-9 and TRBJ2-7, with a weak D call TRBD2 (5 bases). This CDR3 contains 13 residues. Trimming removed 5 bases from V and 6 bases from J, with 14 bases in between. CDR1 is SEHNR, CDR2 FQNEAQ, per germline (reference sequence). The CDR3 DNA, read in part, is TGTGCCAGCAGCCCCGGGGTAGCTGGCGAG. Its translation: CASSPGVAGE. The entire CDR3 is CASSPGVAGEQYF.

With regard to this clone: The sequence runs out 3 residues before the end of the CDR3; the remainder is reconstructed from the germline J gene. J is TRBJ1-2 and V is TRBV7-9; 7 bases match TRBD1. The length of the CDR3 is 14 residues. V shed 5 bases, J shed 4 bases, and the junction held 7 bases outside the gene matches. Germline V gene lookup returns CDR1 SEHNR and CDR2 FQNEAQ (reference sequence). The CDR3 bases that were read are TGTGCCAGCAGCCCCGACAGGGCCCTCTATGGC. Translated: CASSPDRALYG. From start to end, the CDR3 is CASSPDRALYGYTF.

This clone occurred a few times. The read finishes 3 residues shy of the CDR3 end, and the germline J gene is used to complete it. The chain recombines TRBV20-1 with TRBJ2-5, with D possibly being TRBD2 (6 bases). The V and J ends lost 2 bases and 4 bases respectively, with 11 bases between them. The CDR3 is 13 amino acids. From germline, CDR1 is DFQATT and CDR2 SNEGSKA (reference sequence). This chain's CDR3 is CSARPSAGETQYF. The DNA read from the CDR3 is TGCAGTGCTAGACCTAGCGCCGGAGAGACC.

As for this clone: The read terminates 3 residues ahead of where the CDR3 ends, so the germline J gene completes it. The V gene is TRBV6-1, the J gene TRBJ2-1, with 7 bases identical to TRBD2. The V gene's germline CDR1 is MNHNS and CDR2 SASEGT. The CDR3 consists of 17 residues. V gave up 1 base and J gave up 4 bases; unmatched junction bases: 10. Incomplete CDR3 DNA: TGTGCCAGCAGTGAAGGGGGACTAACTTTAAGTTACAATGAG. This sequence encodes CASSEGGLTLSYNE. The full CDR3 reads CASSEGGLTLSYNEQFF.

Concerning this clone: Read coverage stops 3 residues before the CDR3 terminus; the germline J gene supplies the remainder. The chain uses TRBV19 and TRBJ1-1, with 7 nucleotides matching TRBD1. The junction had 10 bases not matched to a gene; V was cut back by 5 bases and J by 1 base. CDR3 length equals 16 residues. The V gene's germline CDR1 is LNHDA and CDR2 SQIVND (reference sequence). The chain's CDR3 is CASSEGQRLPNTEAFF. The sequenced part of the CDR3 DNA is TGTGCCAGTAGTGAGGGACAGCGCCTTCCGAACACTGAA.

This clone is termed medium-sized. With the read ending 3 residues before the CDR3 end, the germline J gene is used to fill in that end. The chain carries TRBV20-1 and TRBJ2-5; 7 nucleotides agree with TRBD2. The V gene's germline CDR1 is DFQATT and CDR2 SNEGSKA (reference sequence). The CDR3 has 13 residues. The J segment lost 1 base and the V segment lost 2 bases, leaving 1 base of the junction unmatched. Incomplete CDR3 DNA: TGCAGTGCTAGAACGGGGGGCCAAGAGACC. Translating it yields CSARTGGQET. The entire CDR3 protein is CSARTGGQETQYF.

This clone has ten or more counts. The CDR3 is cut off 3 residues early in the read; its end comes from the germline J gene. V and J are TRBV18 and TRBJ2-3; 11 bases align to TRBD2. Germline trimming cut 2 bases from V and 4 bases from J; bases unmatched to any gene: 5. CDR1 and CDR2 (germline): KGHSH, LQKENI. The CDR3 has 16 residues. The DNA read from the CDR3 is TGTGCCAGCTCACCAAACCTAGCGGGGGGATCAGATACG. The encoded protein is CASSPNLAGGSDT. The entire CDR3 reads CASSPNLAGGSDTQYF.

As regards this clone: Coverage ceases 3 residues before the CDR3 finishes, and the germline J gene fills in the end. V gene TRBV20-1 combines with J gene TRBJ2-1; 7 bases agree with TRBD1. Germline V lookup: CDR1 DFQATT, CDR2 SNEGSKA (reference sequence). J gave up 3 bases and V 5 bases, and 16 bases lay outside the gene matches. The CDR3 sequence is 17 residues long. CDR3 DNA (partial): TGCAGTGCTTCCGGGACACTATATTCAGGGGGCTACAATGAG. Translation gives CSASGTLYSGGYNE. The complete CDR3 protein is CSASGTLYSGGYNEQFF.

In this sample, this clone turned up a few times. The observed sequence ends 3 residues before the CDR3 terminus, with the missing tail filled in from the germline J gene. The chain carries TRBV10-3 and TRBJ2-7, with D possibly matching TRBD1 (6 bases). CDR3 length equals 12 residues. CDR1 is ENHRY and CDR2 is SYGVKD in the germline V gene. Deletions cut 4 bases from V and 4 bases from J, with 8 bases between. The DNA read from the CDR3 is TGTGCCATCAGTGGCCAGGGGTACGAG. Translating gives CAISGQGYE. The entire CDR3 protein is CAISGQGYEQYF.